This TCR beta chain derives from a study of blood T cell repertoires in COVID-19. As for the study in general: The United States, Italy and Spain supplied acute and convalescent COVID-19 samples. PBMCs, B-cell-depleted T cells, or T cells were the source of the cDNA or gDNA that made up the material.

Germline V lookup: CDR1 SGHNT, CDR2 YYREEE (reference sequence). Trimming left V 3 bases short and J 1 base short, with 7 bases between. The CDR3 has 13 residues. Per the original data handling: Amplified reference gene primers provided the basis for estimating nucleated cell counts. Profiled with immunoSEQ multiplex PCR; TCRdb holds only in-frame clones, not every one. V and J calls and clone size are as listed in that table; D and trimming were resolved from the DNA. The table shows roughly 190,000 clones, with approximately 86% occurring only once. The genes are TRBV5-4 and TRBJ1-1, with D perhaps matching TRBD1 (5 bases). The specimen sequenced was peripheral blood. This receptor was obtained from a man aged 65 to 85 with acute or convalescent COVID-19. The DNA for the CDR3 is TGTGCCAGCAGCTCCCAGGGGAACACTGAAGCTTTCTTT. Protein sequence: CASSSQGNTEAFF. The full variable domain, in which reference TRBV5-4 and TRBJ1-1 provide the parts outside the CDR3, is ETGVTQSPTHLIKTRGQQVTLRCSSQSGHNTVSWYQQALGQGPQFIFQYYREEENGRGNFPPRFSGLQFPNYSSELNVNALELDDSALYLCASSSQGNTEAFFGQGTRLTVV.